This is a list of T cell receptor beta chains from one sample in a study of immune characterization of retroperitoneal liposarcoma. MiXCR, run by TCRdb on the PCR reads, gives a single entry per CDR3 protein. This sample has approximately 13,000 distinct CDR3 sequences, with about 50% found just once. The sample was tumor tissue. These receptor sequences come from a female donor with retroperitoneal liposarcoma. Each CDR3 is given with its conserved first and last residue. The order of the fields is J gene, V gene, D gene, clone size, CDR3 protein, CDR3 DNA. A D gene is named only where the DNA matches it firmly. Only part of the rows carry a size: once, few, many, or a class if the clone is expanded.

j_gene: TRBJ1-1
v_gene: TRBV6-1
d_gene: NA
abundance: NA
CDR3aa: CASSLGTPAEAFF
CDR3nt: TGTGCCAGCAGTTTAGGGACACCCGCTGAAGCTTTCTTT

j_gene: TRBJ1-2
v_gene: TRBV28
d_gene: TRBD1
abundance: NA
CDR3aa: CASSTVGTGGSIYGYTF
CDR3nt: TGTGCCAGCAGTACCGTAGGGACAGGGGGCTCAATCTATGGCTACACCTTC

j_gene: TRBJ2-1
v_gene: TRBV7-8
d_gene: TRBD2
abundance: NA
CDR3aa: CASSLAGGFNEQFF
CDR3nt: TGTGCCAGCAGCCTAGCGGGAGGTTTTAATGAGCAGTTCTTC

j_gene: TRBJ2-3
v_gene: TRBV25-1
d_gene: TRBD2
abundance: NA
CDR3aa: CASSESASGIRADTQYF
CDR3nt: TGTGCCAGCAGTGAATCGGCTAGCGGGATTCGAGCAGATACGCAGTATTTT

j_gene: TRBJ1-6
v_gene: TRBV27
d_gene: NA
abundance: NA
CDR3aa: CASSLLRTGAYNSPLHF
CDR3nt: TGTGCCAGCAGCCTCCTTAGGACCGGAGCCTATAATTCACCCCTCCACTTT

j_gene: TRBJ2-1
v_gene: TRBV11-2
d_gene: TRBD1
abundance: few
CDR3aa: CASSPLSTGAAYEQFF
CDR3nt: TGTGCCAGCAGCCCGTTATCGACAGGGGCCGCCTACGAGCAGTTCTTC

j_gene: TRBJ1-2
v_gene: TRBV25-1
d_gene: TRBD1
abundance: NA
CDR3aa: CASSRQGGSYGYTF
CDR3nt: TGTGCCAGCAGTAGACAGGGGGGGAGCTATGGCTACACCTTC

j_gene: TRBJ2-6
v_gene: TRBV7-6
d_gene: TRBD1
abundance: NA
CDR3aa: CASSPRRQGAAGANVLTF
CDR3nt: TGTGCCAGCAGCCCCCGGCGGCAGGGGGCAGCTGGGGCCAACGTCCTGACTTTC

j_gene: TRBJ2-3
v_gene: TRBV6-6
d_gene: NA
abundance: NA
CDR3aa: CASREPFGGTDTQYF
CDR3nt: TGTGCCAGCAGGGAACCTTTCGGGGGCACAGATACGCAGTATTTT

j_gene: TRBJ2-7
v_gene: TRBV7-8
d_gene: TRBD1
abundance: once
CDR3aa: CASSLAQGADEQYF
CDR3nt: TGTGCCAGCAGCTTAGCACAGGGGGCCGACGAGCAGTACTTC

j_gene: TRBJ2-3
v_gene: TRBV7-9
d_gene: NA
abundance: few
CDR3aa: CASSLGPPEDTQYF
CDR3nt: TGTGCCAGCAGCTTAGGCCCACCAGAGGATACGCAGTATTTT

j_gene: TRBJ2-7
v_gene: TRBV7-2
d_gene: NA
abundance: NA
CDR3aa: CASSRDQAYYEQYF
CDR3nt: TGTGCCAGCAGCCGTGATCAGGCGTACTACGAGCAGTACTTC

j_gene: TRBJ2-5
v_gene: TRBV7-2
d_gene: NA
abundance: NA
CDR3aa: CASSLDSGVQTQYF
CDR3nt: TGTGCCAGCAGCTTAGATTCAGGGGTACAGACCCAGTACTTC

j_gene: TRBJ2-5
v_gene: TRBV6-1
d_gene: NA
abundance: few
CDR3aa: CASSYVRNQETQYF
CDR3nt: TGTGCCAGCAGTTATGTCCGGAACCAAGAGACCCAGTACTTC

j_gene: TRBJ2-5
v_gene: TRBV10-2
d_gene: NA
abundance: NA
CDR3aa: CASSERRSGETQYF
CDR3nt: TGCGCCAGCAGTGAAAGGCGATCCGGGGAGACCCAGTACTTC

j_gene: TRBJ1-3
v_gene: TRBV12-3/TRBV12-4
d_gene: NA
abundance: NA
CDR3aa: CASSTGHTGNTIYF
CDR3nt: TGTGCCAGCAGTACAGGGCACACTGGAAACACCATATATTTT

j_gene: TRBJ2-5
v_gene: TRBV27
d_gene: NA
abundance: NA
CDR3aa: CASSYGQGKETQYF
CDR3nt: TGTGCCAGCAGTTATGGGCAGGGGAAAGAGACCCAGTACTTC

j_gene: TRBJ2-1
v_gene: TRBV6-6
d_gene: TRBD2
abundance: NA
CDR3aa: CASSPGLAGMTSYNEQFF
CDR3nt: TGTGCCAGCAGTCCGGGACTAGCGGGAATGACATCCTACAATGAGCAGTTCTTC

j_gene: TRBJ2-1
v_gene: TRBV12-3/TRBV12-4
d_gene: NA
abundance: NA
CDR3aa: CASSRNYEQFF
CDR3nt: TGTGCCAGCAGCCGCAACTACGAGCAGTTCTTC

j_gene: TRBJ1-2
v_gene: TRBV6-5
d_gene: NA
abundance: NA
CDR3aa: CASSYSAGKGGYTF
CDR3nt: TGTGCCAGCAGTTACTCGGCAGGGAAGGGGGGCTACACCTTC